This TCR beta chain was recovered during a study of blood T cell repertoires in COVID-19. V shed 5 bases and J shed 0 bases, with 10 bases lying between them. This CDR3 has 15 amino acids. Germline assignment: CDR1 MNHEY and CDR2 SVGAGI. In the study's own analysis: Nucleated cell number was recorded as an estimate derived from reference gene primer amplification. Some clones are missing from TCRdb's copy, which holds only in-frame ones; the method was immunoSEQ multiplex PCR. For V, J and clone size, that table is used; D and trimming come from the DNA. Of fewer than 300,000 clones in the sample, around 90% were seen once. This clone appeared once.

Sequenced: peripheral blood. The receptor was isolated from a man in his sixties who had recovered from COVID-19. J is TRBJ2-2 and V is TRBV6-5; D gene ambiguous. Written as DNA, the CDR3 is TGTGCCAGCAGTCCCCTACCCGCGAACACCGGGGAGCTGTTTTTT. Translated, it gives CASSPLPANTGELFF.